Presented here are 19 T cell receptor beta chains from one specimen sequenced in a study of OX40 agonist ivuxolimab in advanced cancers. Data came from immunoSEQ multiplex PCR; TCRdb stores just in-frame clones and leaves some out. The sample yields roughly 48,000 clones, roughly 80% seen once. Sample: CD4+ or CD8+ T cells sorted from blood, taken in a trial of the OX40 agonist ivuxolimab. The receptors here all came from an adult with an advanced solid tumor such as melanoma, head and neck, liver or kidney cancer.

The genes are TRBV27 and TRBJ1-2; tentative D call: TRBD1 (5 bases). Germline V gives CDR1 MNHEY, CDR2 SMNVEV (reference sequence). The CDR3 consists of 15 residues. V lost 6 bases to trimming and J lost 1 base, with 15 bases between them. The CDR3 DNA reads TGTGCCAGCAGCCCACTCCAGGGCATTAACTATGGCTACACCTTC. Its protein is CASSPLQGINYGYTF.

The gene calls are TRBV7-6 and TRBJ1-6; TRBD1 agrees at 11 bases. The CDR3 is 15 amino acids. CDR1 is SGHVS, CDR2 FNYEAQ, per germline. The trim removed 5 bases at V and 8 bases at J, leaving 5 bases unmatched. CDR3 in DNA: TGTGCCAGCAGCACCCGGACAGGGGGCGATTCACCCCTCCACTTT. Protein: CASSTRTGGDSPLHF.

This chain connects TRBV18 to TRBJ1-2, with 9 bases identical to TRBD1. Germline V gene data show CDR1 as KGHSH and CDR2 as LQKENI. This CDR3 contains 14 residues. V was clipped by 5 bases and J by 3 bases; unmatched bases: 4. The CDR3 DNA follows: TGTGCCAGCTCAGACGGGACAGGGTACTATGGCTACACCTTC. Translating it yields CASSDGTGYYGYTF.

This clone was counted a few times. The chain couples TRBV7-2 to TRBJ1-1; D perhaps matches TRBD1 (5 bases). The germline CDR1 and CDR2 sequences are SGHTA and FQGNSA. Trimming shortened V by 4 bases and J by 0 bases, and 12 bases separated the two germline ends. CDR3 length equals 15 residues. DNA of the CDR3: TGTGCCAGCAGCTCAGCAGGGTTGGTGAACACTGAAGCTTTCTTT. This sequence encodes CASSSAGLVNTEAFF.

The J gene is TRBJ2-3, the V gene TRBV4-1, with 12 bases aligning to TRBD2. The CDR3 runs to 19 residues. The junction had 13 bases not matched to a gene; V was cut back by 0 bases and J by 6 bases. Germline CDR1 is MGHRA and CDR2 is YSYEKL. CDR3 residues: CASSQDTPLAGGPMDTQYF. In DNA form, the CDR3 reads TGCGCCAGCAGCCAAGATACCCCCCTAGCGGGAGGGCCAATGGATACGCAGTATTTT.

Concerning this clone: The junction departs from the called germline gene at one end, perhaps through a read error. The J gene is TRBJ2-3, the V gene TRBV7-7, with TRBD1 as a possible D gene (6 bases). The CDR3 sequence is 15 residues long. CDR1 and CDR2 (germline): SSHAT, FNYEAQ (reference sequence). The CDR3 reads CASSRTPQGTDTQYF. As DNA, the CDR3 is TGTGCTAGCAGCCGAACCCCCCAGGGGACAGATACGCAGTATTTT.

This clone appeared a single time. The CDR3: CASSISSGGGTDTQYF. For the CDR3, the DNA is TGTGCCAGCAGCATATCTAGCGGGGGGGGCACAGATACGCAGTATTTT. The chain combines TRBV7-3 with TRBJ2-3; TRBD2 matches 12 bases. Unmatched junction bases numbered 4, after V lost 5 bases and J lost 1 base. Germline lookup yields CDR1 SGHTA and CDR2 FQGTGA. The CDR3 extends over 16 amino acids.

This chain uses TRBV10-2 with TRBJ1-3; a possible D gene is TRBD1 (5 bases). Germline loops: CDR1 WSHSY, CDR2 SAAADI. The CDR3 consists of 16 residues. Trimming shortened V by 1 base and J by 0 bases, and 10 bases separated the two germline ends. The CDR3 nucleotides read TGCGCCAGCAGTGAGTACCAGGGAATCTCTGGAAACACCATATATTTT. This gives the protein CASSEYQGISGNTIYF.

The chain links TRBV7-2 to TRBJ2-1; D remains ambiguous. Germline V gene data show CDR1 as SGHTA and CDR2 as FQGNSA. The V and J ends lost 5 bases and 0 bases respectively, with 5 bases between them. The CDR3 sequence is 13 residues long. Here the CDR3 reads CASSPDSYNEQFF. CDR3 DNA sequence: TGTGCCAGCAGCCCAGACTCCTACAATGAGCAGTTCTTC. The entire variable domain, with the rest obtained from reference TRBV7-2 and TRBJ2-1, is as follows: GAGVSQSPSNKVTEKGKDVELRCDPISGHTALYWYRQSLGQGLEFLIYFQGNSAPDKSGLPSDRFSAERTGGSVSTLTIQRTQQEDSAVYLCASSPDSYNEQFFGPGTRLTVL.

The V call is TRBV6-5, the J call TRBJ2-2; 11 positions agree with TRBD2. The germline CDR1 and CDR2 sequences are MNHEY and SVGAGI. Unmatched junction bases numbered 3, after V lost 5 bases and J lost 4 bases. The CDR3 has 15 residues. CDR3 nucleotides: TGTGCCAGCAGTCCTAGCGGGAGGCCCACCGGGGAGCTGTTTTTT. Its translation: CASSPSGRPTGELFF.

V gene TRBV27 combines with J gene TRBJ2-1; D is ambiguous. With 3 bases removed from V and 13 bases from J, the gap between germline ends came to 13 bases. The CDR3 has 12 amino acids. Germline CDR1 MNHEY, CDR2 SMNVEV (reference sequence). CDR3 region: CASSFYGLPQFF. In DNA form, the CDR3 reads TGTGCCAGCAGTTTCTACGGGCTCCCCCAGTTCTTC.

This rearrangement joins TRBV18 to TRBJ2-7, with D hard to call. CDR1 is KGHSH, CDR2 LQKENI, per germline. This CDR3 has 13 residues. V was cut by 3 bases and J by 7 bases, with 13 bases left in between. CDR3 DNA: TGTGCCAGCTCACCTCAGGTCTCTAGGGAGCAGTACTTC. This gives the protein CASSPQVSREQYF.

CDR3 DNA sequence: TGTGCCAGCAGTTCCTCTTTACCGGGACAGCAGTTCTTC. Translated: CASSSSLPGQQFF. This sequence joins TRBV7-2 and TRBJ2-1, with D perhaps TRBD1 or TRBD2 (5 bases each). Trimming took off 6 bases at V and 11 bases at J, with 17 bases between the two ends. The CDR3 has 13 residues. The V gene's germline CDR1 is SGHTA and CDR2 FQGNSA.

This clone was seen only once. The rearrangement uses TRBV7-2 and TRBJ2-5; tentatively, D is TRBD1 or TRBD2 (5 bases each). Trimming removed 4 bases from V and 7 bases from J, with 19 bases in between. The germline V gene encodes CDR1 SGHTA and CDR2 FQGNSA. This CDR3 spans 15 amino acids. CDR3 in DNA: TGTGCCAGCAGCTCGGACCGGGACGGACGTAGGACCCAGTACTTC. Protein sequence: CASSSDRDGRRTQYF. The full variable domain, with the rest looked up from reference TRBV7-2 and TRBJ2-5, is GAGVSQSPSNKVTEKGKDVELRCDPISGHTALYWYRQSLGQGLEFLIYFQGNSAPDKSGLPSDRFSAERTGGSVSTLTIQRTQQEDSAVYLCASSSDRDGRRTQYFGPGTRLLVL.

The rearrangement links TRBV7-3 to TRBJ2-7; TRBD2 matches 9 bases. Trimming cost V 1 base and J 2 bases; bases outside gene matches: 0. This CDR3 has 14 residues. Germline V gives CDR1 SGHTA, CDR2 FQGTGA. The CDR3 region is CASSLKRGAYEQYF. The CDR3 nucleotides read TGTGCCAGCAGCTTAAAGCGGGGGGCCTACGAGCAGTACTTC.

The rearrangement links TRBV5-1 to TRBJ2-7; 10 bases align to TRBD1. The CDR3 length is 14 residues. CDR1 SGHRS and CDR2 YFSETQ come from the germline V gene. Unmatched junction bases numbered 6, after V lost 2 bases and J lost 7 bases. CDR3 sequence (DNA): TGCGCCAGCAGCTTCGGGACAGGGGCGTCGGAGCAGTACTTC. Protein sequence: CASSFGTGASEQYF.

The chain is built from TRBV27 and TRBJ2-2, with a tentative D call TRBD1 (6 bases). The germline V gene encodes CDR1 MNHEY and CDR2 SMNVEV (reference sequence). V dropped 2 bases and J dropped 5 bases, with 12 bases sitting between them. This CDR3 contains 15 residues. CDR3 amino acids: CASSLRGQYTGELFF. CDR3 DNA sequence: TGTGCCAGCAGTTTAAGAGGACAGTATACCGGGGAGCTGTTTTTT.

The chain couples TRBV4-1 to TRBJ2-7; possibly TRBD2 for D (6 bases). This CDR3 has 16 residues. The V gene's germline CDR1 is MGHRA and CDR2 YSYEKL. V lost 2 bases and J lost 2, with 16 bases in between. The CDR3 protein is CASSQRMGEVAYEQYF. CDR3 DNA: TGCGCCAGCAGCCAAAGGATGGGGGAGGTAGCCTACGAGCAGTACTTC.

This clone was detected only once. The chain recombines TRBV2 with TRBJ1-5, with 7 bases identical to TRBD1. The length of the CDR3 is 15 residues. V trimming: 7 bases; J trimming: 3 bases; junction bases outside the gene matches: 9. The germline V gene encodes CDR1 SNHLY and CDR2 FYNNEI. CDR3 sequence reads: CASIEDRLSNQPQHF. In nucleotides, the CDR3 is TGTGCCAGCATAGAGGACAGGCTCTCCAATCAGCCCCAGCATTTT.